The 26 T cell receptor beta chains given below trace back to one sample, sequenced in a study of T cells in Graves' hyperthyroidism and ophthalmopathy (dated by TCRdb to the late 2010s). Libraries came from multiplex PCR. The sample was run on an Illumina HiSeq 2000. TCR beta CDR3 regions were amplified from RNA transcripts. A first-round RT-PCR of the TCR CDR3 used the HTBI primer set with the Qiagen OneStep RT-PCR kit. TCRdb handled the public reads itself, with Q25 trimming in fastp and clone calling in MiXCR, and kept productive beta chains. Rows are combined by CDR3 protein, so each entry shows the most common genes and DNA. The sample table lists a few hundred thousand distinct CDR3 sequences, approximately 15% of them with a count of one. The ten top clones hold about 7% of the sample. The specimen was blood. These TCRs come from a woman in her thirties with Graves' hyperthyroidism.

This sequence joins TRBV5-1 and TRBJ1-1, with D unclear. Germline CDR1 reads SGHRS; CDR2 reads YFSETQ. Trimming cost V 6 bases and J 3 bases, with 12 bases left between them. The CDR3 covers 13 residues. CDR3 nucleotide sequence: TGCGCCAGCAATAGGGCGCCGGACACTGAAGCTTTCTTT. Its translation: CASNRAPDTEAFF.

Turning to this clonotype: One end of the junction does not line up with germline, which may come from a read error. This chain connects TRBV3-1 to TRBJ1-1, with D maybe TRBD1 (5 bases). CDR3 length equals 13 residues. Germline CDR1 reads LGHDT; CDR2 reads YNNKEL (reference sequence). In DNA form, the CDR3 reads TGTGCCGGCAGCCAGCAGGGTAACACTGAAGCTTTCTTT. Residues: CAGSQQGNTEAFF. Complete variable domain (other parts from reference TRBV3-1 and TRBJ1-1): DTAVSQTPKYLVTQMGNDKSIKCEQNLGHDTMYWYKQDSKKFLKIMFSYNNKELIINETVPNRFSPKSPDKAHLNLHINSLELGDSAVYFCAGSQQGNTEAFFGQGTRLTVV.

There are a few counts of this clonotype. The chain carries TRBV5-1 and TRBJ1-4, with a possible D match to TRBD1 (5 bases). CDR1 and CDR2 (germline): SGHRS, YFSETQ. The ends were cut back, 2 bases at V and 5 bases at J, with 22 bases in the middle. This CDR3 contains 18 residues. CDR3 coding DNA: TGCGCCAGCAGCTTATCAGGGTTACGAATCGCCGCAAATGAAAAACTGTTTTTT. Translated: CASSLSGLRIAANEKLFF.

This clonotype was detected a few times. DNA for the CDR3: TGCGCCAGCAGCCAGGGACGCGAGACCTACGAGCAGTACTTC. Translation: CASSQGRETYEQYF. The V gene is TRBV4-3, the J gene TRBJ2-7; either TRBD1 or TRBD2 may fit D (5 bases each). The V gene lost 3 bases and the J gene lost 2 bases, with 11 bases spanning the gap. The CDR3 consists of 14 residues. Germline CDR1 is LGHNA and CDR2 is YSLEER.

This clonotype has a handful of counts. This chain joins TRBV18 and TRBJ2-3; no reliable D call. The ends were cut back, 6 bases at V and 0 bases at J, with 16 bases in the middle. Germline CDR1 reads KGHSH; CDR2 reads LQKENI. The CDR3 runs 16 residues. CDR3 sequence (DNA): TGTGCCAGCTCGCGAAACGGAGACCCTAGCACAGATACGCAGTATTTT. As protein: CASSRNGDPSTDTQYF.

This clonotype was detected ten times or more. The chain carries TRBV20-1 and TRBJ2-7, with a tentative D call TRBD2 (7 bases). Germline V gene data show CDR1 as DFQATT and CDR2 as SNEGSKA (reference sequence). The CDR3 is 12 amino acids. V lost 2 bases, J lost 9 bases, and 14 bases lay in between. CDR3 DNA: TGCAGTGCTAGACTAGCGGAGGGGGTGCAGTACTTC. Residues: CSARLAEGVQYF.

The chain combines TRBV30 with TRBJ2-5; no definite D call. This CDR3 is 17 amino acids long. Trimming cost V 0 bases and J 7 bases, with 24 bases left between them. Germline CDR1 reads GTSNPN; CDR2 reads SVGIG (reference sequence). The CDR3 sequence is CAWSVFLDGPQALTQYF. CDR3 coding DNA: TGTGCCTGGAGTGTATTCCTAGACGGACCCCAGGCTCTGACCCAGTACTTC.

The table lists this clonotype with many counts. The chain combines TRBV12-3 or TRBV12-4 with TRBJ2-1, with 13 positions matching TRBD2. The CDR3 sequence is 14 residues long. J was trimmed by 5 bases and V by 6 bases; bases with no gene match: 1. The CDR3 nucleotides read TGTGCCAGCAGAGGGACTAGCGGGAACAATGAGCAGTTCTTC. Translated: CASRGTSGNNEQFF.

The chain employs TRBV5-5 and TRBJ2-1; D gene unclear. The CDR3 spans 15 residues. In germline, CDR1 is SGHKS, CDR2 YYEKEE (reference sequence). Trimming took 4 bases from V and 6 from J, leaving 17 bases between them. The CDR3 sequence: CASSPRLKEGNEQFF. The CDR3 region has the DNA TGTGCCAGCAGCCCACGGCTTAAAGAAGGCAATGAGCAGTTCTTC. Full variable domain (rest looked up from reference TRBV5-5 and TRBJ2-1): DAGVTQSPTHLIKTRGQQVTLRCSPISGHKSVSWYQQVLGQGPQFIFQYYEKEERGRGNFPDRFSARQFPNYSSELNVNALLLGDSALYLCASSPRLKEGNEQFFGPGTRLTVL.

This clonotype was found many times. The chain has TRBV2 and TRBJ1-3, with 7 positions matching TRBD1. V lost 0 bases to trimming and J lost 4 bases; unmatched junction nucleotides: 3. The CDR3 is made up of 15 amino acids. Germline V CDR1 and CDR2: SNHLY, FYNNEI. CDR3: CASSEARGLGNTIYF. The CDR3 bases are TGTGCCAGCAGTGAAGCTAGGGGGCTCGGAAACACCATATATTTT.

About this clonotype: This sequence may be a read error, since a much larger clone differs from it by one base. The V gene is TRBV18, the J gene TRBJ1-2; D call uncertain. Per the germline V gene, CDR1 is KGHSH and CDR2 is LQKENI. V gave up 8 bases and J gave up 8 bases, with 18 bases separating them. This CDR3 has 13 amino acids. The CDR3 nucleotides are TGTGCCAGCCCACAAGCTCTGGTGGGGGGCTACACCTTC. It yields the protein CASPQALVGGYTF.

This clonotype was picked up a small number of times. This chain uses TRBV10-3 with TRBJ2-3, with a possible D match to TRBD1 (5 bases). This CDR3 has 15 residues. The V gene's germline CDR1 is ENHRY and CDR2 SYGVKD. Trimming pared 4 bases from V and 6 bases from J, leaving 17 bases between. The CDR3 region is CAISGAIIQVDTQYF. As DNA, the CDR3 is TGTGCCATCAGTGGAGCGATAATACAGGTGGATACGCAGTATTTT.

The chain has TRBV20-1 and TRBJ2-5; D may be TRBD2 (7 bases). Trimming shortened V by 2 bases and J by 4 bases, and 11 bases separated the two germline ends. The CDR3 has 13 residues. Germline assignment: CDR1 DFQATT and CDR2 SNEGSKA (reference sequence). The CDR3 loop is CSARWGGRETQYF. In DNA form, the CDR3 reads TGCAGTGCTAGATGGGGGGGGCGAGAGACCCAGTACTTC.

This rearrangement joins TRBV29-1 to TRBJ2-7; 7 bases fit TRBD1. Trimming at V came to 5 bases and at J to 3 bases, leaving 4 bases not matched to a gene. The CDR3 loop spans 12 amino acids. The germline V gene encodes CDR1 SQVTM and CDR2 ANQGSEA. In DNA, the CDR3 is TGCAGCGTTAGGGACAGAGACTACGAGCAGTACTTC. It codes for CSVRDRDYEQYF.

This chain links TRBV10-3 with TRBJ2-5; D might be TRBD1 or TRBD2, each matching 6 bases. The ends were cut back, 4 bases at V and 5 bases at J, with 23 bases in the middle. The CDR3 is made up of 17 amino acids. The germline CDR1 and CDR2 sequences are ENHRY and SYGVKD. CDR3 in amino acids: CAISGGHVGGGQETQYF. CDR3 sequence (DNA): TGTGCCATCAGTGGGGGACACGTAGGAGGGGGGCAGGAGACCCAGTACTTC.

The chain couples TRBV7-9 to TRBJ2-2; unclear D gene. CDR1 and CDR2 (germline): SEHNR, FQNEAQ (reference sequence). CDR3 length: 14 amino acids. V was shortened by 2 bases and J by 5 bases, with 9 bases between the two germline ends. Here the CDR3 reads CASSLSLGTGELFF. The CDR3 DNA sequence: TGTGCCAGCAGCTTATCCCTCGGGACCGGGGAGCTGTTTTTT.

J is TRBJ2-1 and V is TRBV6-5, with TRBD2 matching 9 bases. Germline V gene lookup returns CDR1 MNHEY and CDR2 SVGAGI. The CDR3 contains 17 residues. The J segment lost 8 bases and the V segment lost 3 bases, leaving 14 bases of the junction unmatched. This CDR3 is CASSYPRGRADSHEQFF. DNA for the CDR3: TGTGCCAGCAGTTATCCTCGCGGGAGGGCCGATTCCCATGAGCAGTTCTTC.

This clonotype has at least ten counts. This rearrangement joins TRBV27 to TRBJ1-6; possible D gene TRBD1, 5 bases. The germline V and J ends were trimmed by 5 bases and 7 bases, with 15 bases remaining between them. Germline V lookup: CDR1 MNHEY, CDR2 SMNVEV (reference sequence). The CDR3 covers 15 residues. The CDR3 DNA reads as TGTGCCAGCAGTGGGGGAGGGGTAAGGAATTCACCCCTCCACTTT. Encoded protein: CASSGGGVRNSPLHF.

This clonotype was detected a few times. CDR3 DNA sequence: TGTGCCAGCAGCTTAGACGGCCTCGGGACCGGGCGTCACGAGCAGTACTTC. This encodes CASSLDGLGTGRHEQYF. The rearrangement links TRBV11-2 to TRBJ2-7, with D perhaps given as TRBD1 or TRBD2 (5 bases each). The CDR3 sequence is 17 residues long. Trimming took off 0 bases at V and 5 bases at J, with 20 bases between the two ends. Looked up from germline, CDR1 is SGHAT and CDR2 is FQNNGV.

This clonotype was seen at least ten times. The chain uses TRBV10-1 and TRBJ2-7; 9 nucleotides line up with TRBD1. The CDR3 runs to 13 residues. With 3 bases clipped from V and 4 bases from J, the junction kept 1 base outside the gene matches. Germline V gene sequence: CDR1 WNHNN, CDR2 SYGVQD (reference sequence). DNA for the CDR3: TGCGCCAGCAGTGATGGACAGGGGTACGAGCAGTACTTC. Protein: CASSDGQGYEQYF.

This clonotype was observed many times. This rearrangement joins TRBV12-3 or TRBV12-4 to TRBJ1-1; D is perhaps TRBD1 (6 bases). Trimming left V 6 bases short and J 1 base short, with 15 bases between. This CDR3 comprises 15 residues. The CDR3 reads CASRPQGLRNTEAFF. CDR3 DNA: TGTGCCAGCAGACCACAGGGTCTGAGGAACACTGAAGCTTTCTTT.

This clonotype showed up many times. The chain recombines TRBV11-2 with TRBJ1-5; perhaps TRBD1 as D (6 bases). The V gene's germline CDR1 is SGHAT and CDR2 FQNNGV. The V end lost 1 base, the J end lost 7 bases, and 8 bases lay between the germline ends. The CDR3 has 13 amino acids. CDR3 sequence reads: CASSLARGQPQHF. The CDR3 nucleotides read TGTGCCAGCAGCTTAGCGAGGGGGCAGCCCCAGCATTTT.

The chain carries TRBV7-9 and TRBJ2-6; no reliable D call. The V and J ends lost 5 bases and 3 bases respectively, with 11 bases between them. CDR3 length equals 15 residues. Germline lookup yields CDR1 SEHNR and CDR2 FQNEAQ (reference sequence). CDR3 sequence reads: CASSLGIDGANVLTF. In DNA form, the CDR3 reads TGTGCCAGCAGCCTCGGAATTGATGGGGCCAACGTCCTGACTTTC.

This clonotype was observed a few times. The CDR3 DNA follows: TGTGCCAGCAGCATAGACAGGGTATATGGCTACACCTTC. Translating gives CASSIDRVYGYTF. V gene TRBV5-5 combines with J gene TRBJ1-2, with 7 bases identical to TRBD1. The V gene end was trimmed by 4 bases and the J gene end by 5 bases; junction bases not matched to a gene: 5. The CDR3 extends over 13 amino acids. Germline CDR1 and CDR2: SGHKS and YYEKEE (reference sequence).

This clonotype was found many times. The V gene is TRBV13, the J gene TRBJ2-1, with D unclear. The CDR3 extends over 14 amino acids. The V end lost 4 bases, the J end lost 2 bases, and 9 bases lay between the germline ends. The germline gives CDR1 PRHDT, CDR2 FYEKMQ (reference sequence). Here the CDR3 reads CASSSPPTYNEQFF. The DNA for the CDR3 is TGTGCCAGCAGCTCTCCGCCAACCTACAATGAGCAGTTCTTC.

The table lists this clonotype with many counts. The chain recombines TRBV20-1 with TRBJ2-3, with D unclear. The germline V gene encodes CDR1 DFQATT and CDR2 SNEGSKA (reference sequence). The CDR3 has 13 amino acids. V shed 1 base and J shed 0 bases, with 5 bases lying between them. The CDR3 sequence is CSARGFSTDTQYF. The CDR3 nucleotides read TGCAGTGCTAGAGGATTCAGCACAGATACGCAGTATTTT.